Below are 6 T cell receptor beta chains sequenced from a single sample in a study of cytomegalovirus exposure and HLA in healthy donors. With 60 Vbeta and 13 Jbeta primers, the PCR was carried out. The table came from immunoSEQ multiplex PCR; TCRdb's copy has only in-frame clones and leaves some out. This sample carries some 150,000 clones, roughly four fifths of them seen once, and the ten largest clones take 4.5% to 6%. The sequencing input was PBMCs. Source of these receptors: a woman aged 50 to 60 in good health and CMV-seronegative.

The rearrangement links TRBV5-6 to TRBJ1-6; weak D call: TRBD1 (6 bases). CDR3 size: 14 residues. CDR1 and CDR2 from the germline V gene are SGHDT and YYEEEE. V dropped 3 bases and J dropped 6 bases, with 10 bases sitting between them. DNA of the CDR3: TGTGCCAGCAGCTCTACAGGGCTTAATTCACCCCTCCACTTT. Translating gives CASSSTGLNSPLHF.

CDR3 protein: CASRPSGGLTDTQYF. In DNA form, the CDR3 reads TGTGCCAGCAGACCCAGCGGGGGGCTCACAGATACGCAGTATTTT. The V call is TRBV7-8, the J call TRBJ2-3; 9 bases fit TRBD2. Germline trimming cut 6 bases from V and 2 bases from J; bases unmatched to any gene: 6. The germline V gene encodes CDR1 SGHVS and CDR2 FQNEAQ. The length of the CDR3 is 15 residues.

The J gene is TRBJ2-2, the V gene TRBV6-6, with 7 nucleotides matching TRBD1. CDR1 and CDR2 (germline): MNHNY, SVGAGI (reference sequence). V trimming: 5 bases; J trimming: 6 bases; junction bases outside the gene matches: 3. The CDR3 loop spans 13 amino acids. As DNA, the CDR3 is TGTGCCAGCAGTACAGACAGGGCCGGGGAGCTGTTTTTT. It yields the protein CASSTDRAGELFF.

The chain joins TRBV4-2 to TRBJ1-6; D is undetermined. Per the germline V gene, CDR1 is LGHNA and CDR2 is YNFKEQ. The V gene lost 5 bases and the J gene lost 9 bases, with 14 bases spanning the gap. The CDR3 runs to 14 residues. The CDR3 DNA follows: TGTGCCAGCAGCAGTGGCGCGGAGGGTTCACCCCTCCACTTT. This sequence encodes CASSSGAEGSPLHF.

The chain joins TRBV5-6 to TRBJ2-7; 8 bases line up with TRBD2. The CDR3 is 15 residues long. Germline V gives CDR1 SGHDT, CDR2 YYEEEE. V lost 1 base, J lost 9 bases, and 12 bases stayed unmatched. This CDR3 reads CASSLMVAGIAGQYF. Written as DNA, the CDR3 is TGTGCCAGCAGCTTGATGGTAGCGGGGATCGCGGGGCAGTACTTC.

The CDR3 is CASSSLGTSVTDTQYF. CDR3 nucleotides: TGTGCCAGCAGTTCGCTCGGGACTAGCGTAACAGATACGCAGTATTTT. The chain has TRBV6-5 and TRBJ2-3; 10 bases agree with TRBD2. Germline CDR1 MNHEY, CDR2 SVGAGI. This CDR3 contains 16 residues. Trimming removed 4 bases from V and 3 bases from J; junction bases left unmatched: 7.